The 22 T cell receptor beta chains reported below all come from one sample, sequenced in a study. Using its own MiXCR run on the 5' RACE reads, TCRdb lists one record per CDR3 protein. Counted here are under 9,500 distinct CDR3 sequences, around a third occurring once; the ten biggest clones make up roughly 5.7%. The sorted Tregs were CD4+CD25+CD127-/low cells. The sequenced sample consisted of Tregs sorted from blood. The receptors derive from a female donor with breast cancer.

V is TRBV3-1 and J is TRBJ1-5; 10 bases agree with TRBD1. The CDR3 has 16 amino acids. The germline V gene encodes CDR1 LGHDT and CDR2 YNNKEL (reference sequence). V lost 4 bases to trimming and J lost 4 bases; unmatched junction nucleotides: 7. This CDR3 is CASSRTGGQNNQPQHF. CDR3 bases: TGTGCCAGCAGCCGGACAGGGGGACAGAATAATCAGCCCCAGCATTTT.

On this clonotype itself: A read error is possible here, since a much larger clone lies one base away. J is TRBJ2-7 and V is TRBV4-3, with D unresolved. The CDR3 is made up of 12 amino acids. Germline V gene sequence: CDR1 LGHNA, CDR2 YSLEER. CDR3 region: CASSHPKGEQNF. The CDR3 region has the DNA TGTGCCAGCAGCCACCCTAAAGGCGAGCAGAACTTC.

The gene calls are TRBV11-2 and TRBJ1-6; 7 nucleotides match TRBD1. V was pared by 5 bases and J by 6 bases, with 4 bases of the junction left unmatched. Germline-derived CDR1 and CDR2 are SGHAT and FQNNGV. The length of the CDR3 is 14 residues. CDR3 sequence: CASSVQGSNSPLHF. The DNA of the CDR3 is TGTGCCAGCAGCGTACAGGGGAGTAATTCACCCCTCCACTTT. Filled out from reference TRBV11-2 and TRBJ1-6, the complete variable domain reads EAGVAQSPRYKIIEKRQSVAFWCNPISGHATLYWYQQILGQGPKLLIQFQNNGVVDDSQLPKDRFSAERLKGVDSTLKIQPAKLEDSAVYLCASSVQGSNSPLHFGNGTRLTVT.

The chain joins TRBV7-8 to TRBJ2-5; 14 nucleotides match TRBD2. Trimming took 1 base from V and 7 from J; bases not matched to a gene: 11. This CDR3 has 18 amino acids. Germline values: CDR1 SGHVS, CDR2 FQNEAQ. DNA of the CDR3: TGTGCCAGCAGCTTAGATCCCGGGACTAGCGGGAGTTTTGGGACCCAGTACTTC. Amino acid sequence: CASSLDPGTSGSFGTQYF.

This clonotype is medium-sized. The chain is built from TRBV7-9 and TRBJ2-7; 8 bases are shared with TRBD1. The CDR3 is 15 residues long. Germline CDR1 SEHNR, CDR2 FQNEAQ (reference sequence). The V gene end was trimmed by 5 bases and the J gene end by 2 bases; junction bases not matched to a gene: 8. CDR3 in amino acids: CASSPRDRRAYEQYF. The DNA of the CDR3 is TGTGCCAGCAGCCCCAGGGACAGGCGAGCCTACGAGCAGTACTTC. Variable domain in full (rest from reference TRBV7-9 and TRBJ2-7): DTGVSQNPRHKITKRGQNVTFRCDPISEHNRLYWYRQTLGQGPEFLTYFQNEAQLEKSRLLSDRFSAERPKGSFSTLEIQRTEQGDSAMYLCASSPRDRRAYEQYFGPGTRLTVT.

The chain links TRBV7-2 to TRBJ1-1, with no clear D. The germline gives CDR1 SGHTA, CDR2 FQGNSA. The CDR3 extends over 14 amino acids. Trimming shortened V by 3 bases and J by 1 base, and 9 bases separated the two germline ends. This CDR3 reads CASSFQVRNTEAFF. DNA of the CDR3: TGTGCCAGCAGCTTCCAGGTTCGGAACACTGAAGCTTTCTTT.

This clonotype was picked up a small number of times. The gene calls are TRBV30 and TRBJ2-3; no reliable D call. The CDR3 consists of 14 residues. Trimming took 5 bases from V and 5 from J, leaving 17 bases between them. CDR1 and CDR2 (germline): GTSNPN, SVGIG (reference sequence). This chain's CDR3 is CAWCPSRGLDTQYF. In nucleotides, the CDR3 is TGTGCCTGGTGCCCGTCCCGAGGCTTAGATACGCAGTATTTT.

A note on this clonotype: A read error may account for a junction end that differs from germline. The CDR3 sequence: CSADLGGRSQELHF. The CDR3 region has the DNA TGCAGTGCCGACCTTGGAGGTCGGAGCCAGGAGTTGCACTTC. The rearrangement uses TRBV20-1 and TRBJ2-7; a possible D gene is TRBD2 (5 bases). The germline V gene encodes CDR1 DFQATT and CDR2 SNEGSKA (reference sequence). The CDR3 consists of 14 residues.

The chain combines TRBV20-1 with TRBJ1-5; unclear D gene. V was trimmed by 6 bases and J by 0 bases, leaving 12 bases between them. The germline gives CDR1 DFQATT, CDR2 SNEGSKA (reference sequence). The CDR3 contains 14 residues. Here the CDR3 reads CSAGDTASNQPQHF. CDR3 DNA sequence: TGCAGTGCGGGAGATACAGCTAGCAATCAGCCCCAGCATTTT.

As for this clonotype: Germline is not matched at one junction end, which may reflect a read error. The chain uses TRBV20-1 and TRBJ1-3, with D unresolved. The V gene's germline CDR1 is DFQATT and CDR2 SNEGSKA (reference sequence). The CDR3 extends over 15 amino acids. The CDR3 sequence: CSAGDPRISGNTIYF. In nucleotides, the CDR3 is TGCAGTGCTGGAGATCCCCGGATCTCTGGAAACACCATATATTTT.

This clonotype was counted between two and nine times. The J gene is TRBJ1-5, the V gene TRBV25-1; maybe TRBD1 (5 bases). Trimming removed 3 bases at V and 2 bases at J, with 8 bases between. Germline CDR1 is MGHDK and CDR2 is SYGVNS. This CDR3 has 14 amino acids. The CDR3 DNA reads as TGTGCCAGCAGTGACAGGGATGGCAATCAGCCCCAGCATTTT. Translation: CASSDRDGNQPQHF.

Turning to this clonotype: One end of the junction does not line up with germline, which may come from a read error. This chain connects TRBV19 to TRBJ2-2; TRBD1 aligns across 9 bases. The CDR3 covers 14 residues. Germline-derived CDR1 and CDR2 are LNHDA and SQIVND (reference sequence). The CDR3 loop is CATWDRENTGKLFF. The CDR3 DNA reads as TGTGCCACCTGGGACAGGGAGAACACCGGGAAGCTGTTTTTT. Supplemented by reference TRBV19 and TRBJ2-2, the full variable domain reads DGGITQSPKYLFRKEGQNVTLSCEQNLNHDAMYWYRQDPGQGLRLIYYSQIVNDFQKGDIAEGYSVSREKKESFPLTVTSAQKNPTAFYLCATWDRENTGKLFFGEGSRLTVL.

J is TRBJ2-1 and V is TRBV25-1, with 7 nucleotides matching TRBD2. This CDR3 is built from 15 residues. The V gene end was trimmed by 3 bases and the J gene end by 2 bases; junction bases not matched to a gene: 4. Germline lookup yields CDR1 MGHDK and CDR2 SYGVNS. CDR3 region: CASSEGRGAYNEQFF. The CDR3 nucleotides read TGTGCCAGCAGTGAGGGTCGGGGGGCCTACAATGAGCAGTTCTTC.

In the case of this clonotype: A much larger clone sits a single nucleotide away, making a read error possible. Without the conserved terminal phenylalanine or tryptophan, this CDR3 likely stems from a read error. The V call is TRBV6-4, the J call TRBJ2-1; D call uncertain. Per germline, CDR1 MRHNA and CDR2 SNTAGT. V lost 4 bases and J lost 4, with 11 bases in between. This CDR3 comprises 14 residues. Here the CDR3 reads CASSVSEGYNEQFL. The CDR3, as DNA: TGTGCCAGCAGTGTTTCCGAAGGATACAATGAGCAGTTCCTC.

The chain links TRBV7-9 to TRBJ1-5, with D perhaps matching TRBD1 (5 bases). The V and J ends lost 3 bases and 0 bases respectively, with 15 bases between them. Germline CDR1 and CDR2: SEHNR and FQNEAQ (reference sequence). CDR3 length: 17 amino acids. The CDR3: CASSLTVYPYSNQPQHF. CDR3 DNA sequence: TGTGCCAGCAGCTTGACAGTTTACCCTTATAGCAATCAGCCCCAGCATTTT.

The table lists this clonotype with a few counts. The chain employs TRBV12-3 or TRBV12-4 and TRBJ1-5, with a possible D match to TRBD1 (5 bases). The CDR3 contains 13 residues. V was pared by 5 bases and J by 6 bases, with 11 bases between. Here the CDR3 reads CASSGRVLQPQHF. The CDR3 nucleotides are TGTGCCAGCAGTGGCAGGGTACTTCAGCCCCAGCATTTT.

This clonotype has only a few counts. In nucleotides, the CDR3 is TGCAGTGCTAGAGATCGGGCCCCAACTAATGAAAAACTGTTTTTT. Translated, it gives CSARDRAPTNEKLFF. The gene calls are TRBV20-1 and TRBJ1-4, with D hard to call. The CDR3 loop spans 15 amino acids. V shed 0 bases and J shed 0 bases, with 8 bases lying between them. CDR1 is DFQATT and CDR2 is SNEGSKA in the germline V gene (reference sequence).

Within the sample, this clonotype is medium-sized. This chain links TRBV20-1 with TRBJ2-1; unclear D gene. Germline V gene sequence: CDR1 DFQATT, CDR2 SNEGSKA (reference sequence). V was trimmed by 2 bases and J by 8 bases, leaving 7 bases between them. The CDR3 is made up of 11 amino acids. The CDR3 nucleotides read TGCAGTGCTAGATCTTTCTATGAGCAGTTCTTC. It yields the protein CSARSFYEQFF.

This clonotype qualifies as medium-sized. J is TRBJ2-1 and V is TRBV4-1, with 9 bases lining up with TRBD2. V was clipped by 0 bases and J by 2 bases; unmatched bases: 5. The CDR3 loop spans 17 amino acids. Germline CDR1 MGHRA, CDR2 YSYEKL. The DNA for the CDR3 is TGCGCCAGCAGCCAAGATCCCAGCGGGGGGACCTACAATGAGCAGTTCTTC. Protein product: CASSQDPSGGTYNEQFF.

In its sample, this clonotype was seen a few times. J is TRBJ2-5 and V is TRBV28, with 8 bases matching TRBD1. Germline lookup yields CDR1 MDHEN and CDR2 SYDVKM. The trim removed 4 bases at V and 4 bases at J, leaving 11 bases unmatched. This CDR3 contains 16 residues. In DNA, the CDR3 is TGTGCCAGCAGTTCCCCCTTCGACAGGGGTCGAGAGACCCAGTACTTC. It translates to CASSSPFDRGRETQYF.

This clonotype has only a few counts. This chain links TRBV27 with TRBJ2-3; D is ambiguous. Germline lookup yields CDR1 MNHEY and CDR2 SMNVEV (reference sequence). V dropped 10 bases and J dropped 0 bases, with 14 bases sitting between them. The CDR3 runs 14 residues. The DNA of the CDR3 is TGTGCCACCTCCGGCGCGGACAGCACAGATACGCAGTATTTT. The encoded protein is CATSGADSTDTQYF.

V gene TRBV6-2 or TRBV6-3 combines with J gene TRBJ2-3; 12 bases agree with TRBD2. CDR3 length: 15 amino acids. The J segment lost 4 bases and the V segment lost 4 bases, leaving 3 bases of the junction unmatched. Germline V gene sequence: CDR1 MNHEY, CDR2 SVGEGT. The CDR3 DNA sequence: TGTGCCAGCAGTTTTGGACTAGCGGGACCAGATACGCAGTATTTT. Translating gives CASSFGLAGPDTQYF.